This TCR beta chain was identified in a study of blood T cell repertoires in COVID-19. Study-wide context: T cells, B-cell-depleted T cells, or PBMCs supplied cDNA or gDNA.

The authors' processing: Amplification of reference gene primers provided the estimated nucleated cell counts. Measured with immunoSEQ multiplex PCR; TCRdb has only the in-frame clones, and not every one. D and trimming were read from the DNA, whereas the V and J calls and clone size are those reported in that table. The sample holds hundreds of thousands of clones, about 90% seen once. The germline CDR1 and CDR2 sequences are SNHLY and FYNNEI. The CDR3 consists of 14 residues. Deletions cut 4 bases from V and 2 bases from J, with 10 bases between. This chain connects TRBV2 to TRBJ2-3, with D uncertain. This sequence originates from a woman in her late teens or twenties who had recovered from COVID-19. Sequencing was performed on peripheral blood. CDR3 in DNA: TGTGCCAGCAGTGTAACGACTTTCACAGATACGCAGTATTTT. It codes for CASSVTTFTDTQYF.